Listed below are T cell receptor beta chains from one sample, sequenced in a study of cytomegalovirus exposure and HLA in healthy donors. The table came from immunoSEQ multiplex PCR; TCRdb's copy has only in-frame clones and leaves some out. The sample shows under 200,000 clones, almost 85% of them seen only once. The sample consisted of PBMCs. Receptors originate from a man aged 25 to 45 in good health and CMV-seronegative. CDR3s include the opening cysteine and the closing phenylalanine or tryptophan. The D gene is left open where the match is weak.

V gene	D gene	J gene	CDR3 protein
TRBV6-6	NA	TRBJ2-7	CASRSTFSSYEQYF
TRBV28	TRBD2	TRBJ2-1	CATGAHLAGYGEQFF
TRBV9	NA	TRBJ1-1	CASSPSPGGWTEAFF
TRBV4-1	TRBD1	TRBJ1-2	CASSQVMTGQGVWYGYTF
TRBV28	TRBD1	TRBJ1-3	CASEDRGTAGNTIYF
TRBV7-6	TRBD2	TRBJ2-7	CASSLVASGGPYEQYF
TRBV21-1	NA	TRBJ1-3	CASSKGRQGKRNTIYF
TRBV6-5	TRBD1	TRBJ2-7	CASSQGTGGVDEQYF
TRBV6-1	TRBD1	TRBJ1-5	CASSDGTGVRSNQPQHF
TRBV6-5	NA	NA	CASSYSGYYYEQYF
TRBV5-6	TRBD2	TRBJ2-5	CASSLIAGLQETQYF
TRBV11-1	TRBD1	TRBJ2-7	CASSTGQGIIREQYF
TRBV6-5	TRBD1	TRBJ2-2	CASSYPDRTGELFF
TRBV2	TRBD2	TRBJ2-7	CASSEAGGAYEQYF
TRBV28	NA	TRBJ1-4	CASSSVGEGSYEKLFF
TRBV5-5	NA	TRBJ2-5	CASSFGKETQYF
TRBV28	NA	TRBJ2-7	CASSFTYEQYF
TRBV2	NA	TRBJ2-7	CASSEGTPYEQYF
TRBV27	NA	TRBJ1-6	CASTTRGASPLHF
TRBV12-5	NA	TRBJ2-2	CASGFGRNTGELFF
TRBV2	NA	TRBJ2-2	CASTQGAGELFF
TRBV10-3	TRBD1	TRBJ1-2	CAISESDRVSGYTF
TRBV12-5	NA	TRBJ2-3	CASGLSNTDTQYF
TRBV30	NA	TRBJ2-3	CAWSVLGAGNTDTQYF
TRBV9	TRBD2	TRBJ2-3	CASSVSTGGPADTQYF
TRBV15	NA	TRBJ1-5	CATSRVRLSSAYSNQPQHF
TRBV27	TRBD2	TRBJ2-5	CASSGTSGTGETQYF
TRBV9	NA	TRBJ1-5	CASSVGGQFNQPQHF
TRBV7-9	NA	TRBJ1-4	CASSFSGTWGEKLFF
TRBV10-2	TRBD2	TRBJ2-4	CASVPGLAAKNIQYF
TRBV27	TRBD2	TRBJ2-2	CASRRGLAGVIGELFF
TRBV5-1	NA	TRBJ1-1	CASSLRRGNMNTEAFF